These 28 T cell receptor beta chains share one sample of origin, sequenced in a study of PD-L1 blockade in urothelial cancer. The time point was: pretreatment peripheral blood. Produced via immunoSEQ multiplex PCR; TCRdb's table is partial and in-frame only. The table has about 33,000 clones, under 90% seen once. The sequenced sample was PBMCs, obtained around atezolizumab (anti-PD-L1) treatment. The receptors were sampled from a man aged 60 to 69 with urothelial cancer.

V usage is TRBV5-1 and J usage is TRBJ2-5; maybe TRBD2 (6 bases). Germline V gives CDR1 SGHRS, CDR2 YFSETQ. V was cut by 4 bases and J by 4 bases, with 17 bases left in between. The CDR3 is 15 residues long. The CDR3 DNA reads as TGCGCCAGCAGCCTGGGGCAGGGAGGTGGAGAGACCCAGTACTTC. This codes for CASSLGQGGGETQYF. The complete variable domain, with remaining parts taken from reference TRBV5-1 and TRBJ2-5, reads KAGVTQTPRYLIKTRGQQVTLSCSPISGHRSVSWYQQTPGQGLQFLFEYFSETQRNKGNFPGRFSGRQFSNSRSEMNVSTLELGDSALYLCASSLGQGGGETQYFGPGTRLLVL.

The rearrangement joins TRBV5-1 to TRBJ1-6; D unclear. The CDR3 runs to 15 residues. V was trimmed by 0 bases and J by 5 bases, leaving 9 bases between them. CDR1 and CDR2 from the germline V gene are SGHRS and YFSETQ. The CDR3 region is CASSLAGKDNSPLHF. DNA for the CDR3: TGCGCCAGCAGCTTGGCAGGAAAGGATAATTCACCCCTCCACTTT.

V is TRBV7-6 and J is TRBJ2-7, with 9 bases identical to TRBD1. The CDR3 is 15 residues long. Per germline, CDR1 SGHVS and CDR2 FNYEAQ. V gave up 1 base and J gave up 4 bases; unmatched junction bases: 5. CDR3 loop: CASSLGQGGSYEQYF. The CDR3 coding sequence is TGTGCCAGCAGCTTAGGACAGGGGGGGAGTTACGAGCAGTACTTC. The entire variable domain, with the rest obtained from reference TRBV7-6 and TRBJ2-7, is as follows: GAGVSQSPRYKVTKRGQDVALRCDPISGHVSLYWYRQALGQGPEFLTYFNYEAQQDKSGLPNDRFSAERPEGSISTLTIQRTEQRDSAMYRCASSLGQGGSYEQYFGPGTRLTVT.

The chain employs TRBV7-2 and TRBJ2-7; no firm D call. From germline, CDR1 is SGHTA and CDR2 FQGNSA. Trimming stripped 4 bases from V and 0 bases from J, with 4 bases between. The CDR3 has 12 amino acids. CDR3 protein: CASSSSSYEQYF. The DNA for the CDR3 is TGTGCCAGCAGCTCGAGCTCCTACGAGCAGTACTTC.

This chain links TRBV28 with TRBJ1-2; a weak D match, TRBD1 (5 bases). Germline values: CDR1 MDHEN, CDR2 SYDVKM. V was shortened by 5 bases and J by 6 bases, with 10 bases between the two germline ends. This CDR3 is built from 12 residues. CDR3 sequence (DNA): TGTGCCAGCAGTGTTCAGGGCGATGGCTACACCTTC. Protein sequence: CASSVQGDGYTF.

The V gene is TRBV7-2, the J gene TRBJ2-1; 16 bases map to TRBD2. The V segment lost 4 bases and the J segment 8 bases; nucleotides outside the gene matches: 5. Germline loops: CDR1 SGHTA, CDR2 FQGNSA. This CDR3 spans 16 amino acids. The CDR3 DNA reads TGTGCCAGCAGCTGGCCGGGACTAGCGGGAGGGTATGAGCAGTTCTTC. Protein product: CASSWPGLAGGYEQFF.

The chain has TRBV7-2 and TRBJ1-3; D gene unclear. The germline gives CDR1 SGHTA, CDR2 FQGNSA. V lost 2 bases and J 3 bases, leaving 11 bases between the germline ends. The CDR3 contains 15 residues. The CDR3 DNA sequence: TGTGCCAGCAGCTTATATGCTCGGAGTGGAAACACCATATATTTT. Translation: CASSLYARSGNTIYF.

The chain combines TRBV2 with TRBJ1-5; 9 nucleotides match TRBD1. The CDR3 length is 13 residues. Germline CDR1 reads SNHLY; CDR2 reads FYNNEI. With V trimmed by 8 bases and J by 4 bases, 3 bases remained unmatched. CDR3 loop: CASGGTGNQPQHF. The CDR3 DNA reads TGTGCCAGCGGCGGGACAGGGAATCAGCCCCAGCATTTT.

CDR3 bases: TGTGCCAGCAGCCAGGGTGGTTTGGATGAGCAGTTCTTC. It is translated as CASSQGGLDEQFF. The chain is built from TRBV2 and TRBJ2-1; D is possibly TRBD1 (5 bases). CDR1 SNHLY and CDR2 FYNNEI come from the germline V gene. V was pared by 6 bases and J by 8 bases, with 14 bases between. The CDR3 is made up of 13 amino acids.

The rearrangement uses TRBV19 and TRBJ1-5; D not resolved. V gave up 3 bases and J gave up 5 bases, with 11 bases separating them. The CDR3 totals 14 residues. Per germline, CDR1 LNHDA and CDR2 SQIVND (reference sequence). The chain's CDR3 is CASSIGQSYQPQHF. CDR3 bases: TGTGCCAGTAGTATTGGGCAGTCATATCAGCCCCAGCATTTT. Looking up the rest from reference TRBV19 and TRBJ1-5 gives the full variable domain: DGGITQSPKYLFRKEGQNVTLSCEQNLNHDAMYWYRQDPGQGLRLIYYSQIVNDFQKGDIAEGYSVSREKKESFPLTVTSAQKNPTAFYLCASSIGQSYQPQHFGDGTRLSIL.

The chain has TRBV6-5 and TRBJ2-1; D may be TRBD2 (5 bases). Germline CDR1 is MNHEY and CDR2 is SVGAGI. The length of the CDR3 is 16 residues. The V gene lost 0 bases and the J gene lost 5 bases, with 14 bases spanning the gap. CDR3: CASSYSEGPGNNEQFF. CDR3 in DNA: TGTGCCAGCAGTTACTCAGAAGGCCCCGGGAACAATGAGCAGTTCTTC.

This clone was detected only a few times. The chain is built from TRBV11-2 and TRBJ1-1, with D maybe TRBD1 (6 bases). The CDR3 is made up of 13 amino acids. Looked up from germline, CDR1 is SGHAT and CDR2 is FQNNGV. Trimming pared 1 base from V and 8 bases from J, leaving 11 bases between. The CDR3 nucleotides read TGTGCCAGCAGCTTAGCGGGAGGGGGGGAAGCTTTCTTT. This codes for CASSLAGGGEAFF.

The V gene is TRBV6-4, the J gene TRBJ2-3; perhaps TRBD2 as D (7 bases). The CDR3 totals 16 residues. The V gene lost 1 base and the J gene lost 3 bases, with 14 bases spanning the gap. CDR1 and CDR2 from the germline V gene are MRHNA and SNTAGT. The CDR3 DNA reads as TGTGCCAGCAGTGACTTTGCGGGGGCGCTTACAGATACGCAGTATTTT. It translates to CASSDFAGALTDTQYF.

The genes are TRBV5-4 and TRBJ2-7; D is perhaps TRBD1 (5 bases). The germline V gene encodes CDR1 SGHNT and CDR2 YYREEE (reference sequence). The V and J ends lost 0 bases and 5 bases respectively, with 15 bases between them. The length of the CDR3 is 15 residues. The CDR3 DNA follows: TGTGCCAGCAGCTTGGTTGGGCAGGGAATTAACGAGCAGTACTTC. Its translation: CASSLVGQGINEQYF. The variable domain in full, completed from reference TRBV5-4 and TRBJ2-7, reads ETGVTQSPTHLIKTRGQQVTLRCSSQSGHNTVSWYQQALGQGPQFIFQYYREEENGRGNFPPRFSGLQFPNYSSELNVNALELDDSALYLCASSLVGQGINEQYFGPGTRLTVT.

The chain couples TRBV5-1 to TRBJ1-2, with a weak D call TRBD1 (5 bases). The germline V and J ends were trimmed by 1 base and 4 bases, with 5 bases remaining between them. In germline, CDR1 is SGHRS, CDR2 YFSETQ. CDR3 length equals 12 residues. This CDR3 reads CASSLRGYGYTF. DNA of the CDR3: TGCGCCAGCAGCTTGAGGGGCTATGGCTACACCTTC.

The chain uses TRBV5-5 and TRBJ2-6, with TRBD1 as a possible D gene (6 bases). Germline V gives CDR1 SGHKS, CDR2 YYEKEE (reference sequence). V was clipped by 6 bases and J by 2 bases, with 18 bases between them. The CDR3 has 17 amino acids. The CDR3 sequence is CASNNNLQGPGANVLTF. In DNA form, the CDR3 reads TGTGCCAGCAACAACAATTTACAGGGTCCTGGGGCCAACGTCCTGACTTTC.

This chain connects TRBV5-1 to TRBJ2-7, with TRBD1 matching over 9 bases. Germline CDR1 is SGHRS and CDR2 is YFSETQ. J gave up 3 bases and V 5 bases, and 12 bases lay outside the gene matches. The CDR3 is 16 amino acids. The CDR3 region has the DNA TGCGCCAGCAGGCTCCTTCCGGGACAGGGAATCTACGAGCAGTACTTC. This encodes CASRLLPGQGIYEQYF.

This chain joins TRBV7-8 and TRBJ1-4, with a tentative D call TRBD1 (6 bases). V was clipped by 1 base and J by 4 bases, with 16 bases between them. CDR1 and CDR2 (germline): SGHVS, FQNEAQ. CDR3 size: 17 residues. The CDR3 DNA reads TGTGCCAGCAGCTTAGGTGGGACAACAGCTAGTAATGAAAAACTGTTTTTT. Protein product: CASSLGGTTASNEKLFF.

The chain uses TRBV7-6 and TRBJ2-3; 11 bases line up with TRBD2. The ends lost 5 bases at V and 6 bases at J; junction bases unmatched: 13. From germline, CDR1 is SGHVS and CDR2 FNYEAQ. The CDR3 has 17 amino acids. DNA of the CDR3: TGTGCCAGCAGCGCCCACACTAGCGGGAGCTCGGGGGATACGCAGTATTTT. Protein product: CASSAHTSGSSGDTQYF. The complete variable domain, with remaining parts taken from reference TRBV7-6 and TRBJ2-3, reads GAGVSQSPRYKVTKRGQDVALRCDPISGHVSLYWYRQALGQGPEFLTYFNYEAQQDKSGLPNDRFSAERPEGSISTLTIQRTEQRDSAMYRCASSAHTSGSSGDTQYFGPGTRLTVL.

V and J are TRBV2 and TRBJ2-2, with 10 bases that match TRBD1. V was clipped by 7 bases and J by 3 bases; unmatched bases: 5. The length of the CDR3 is 15 residues. Germline-derived CDR1 and CDR2 are SNHLY and FYNNEI. This chain's CDR3 is CASTRDRGHTGELFF. The CDR3 DNA follows: TGTGCCAGCACCCGGGACAGGGGACACACCGGGGAGCTGTTTTTT.

Only a few counts were recorded for this clone. V usage is TRBV12-5 and J usage is TRBJ2-1; the match to TRBD2 covers 13 bases. From germline, CDR1 is LGHNT and CDR2 FRNRAP. This CDR3 is 22 amino acids long. J lost 0 bases, V lost 0 bases, and 14 bases had no gene match. CDR3 residues: CASGLVLSTLAGGPSSYNEQFF. The DNA for the CDR3 is TGTGCTAGTGGTTTGGTATTGTCCACACTAGCGGGAGGGCCAAGCTCCTACAATGAGCAGTTCTTC.

This chain links TRBV5-1 with TRBJ1-2; D unresolved. The CDR3 is 11 residues long. Germline V gene sequence: CDR1 SGHRS, CDR2 YFSETQ. The V end lost 4 bases, the J end lost 5 bases, and 6 bases lay between the germline ends. The DNA of the CDR3 is TGCGCCAGCAGCCCGGGGTATGGCTACACCTTC. Translated: CASSPGYGYTF.

The chain combines TRBV28 with TRBJ2-5; D perhaps matches TRBD2 (8 bases). Trimming shortened V by 6 bases and J by 4 bases, and 24 bases separated the two germline ends. In germline, CDR1 is MDHEN, CDR2 SYDVKM. CDR3 length: 17 amino acids. CDR3 loop: CASSPGGGNPLAETQYF. CDR3 DNA: TGTGCCAGCAGCCCGGGAGGGGGCAATCCCCTGGCAGAGACCCAGTACTTC.

The rearrangement links TRBV28 to TRBJ2-3, with 10 bases aligning to TRBD2. The CDR3 is 16 amino acids. The V segment lost 6 bases and the J segment 5 bases; nucleotides outside the gene matches: 11. CDR1 MDHEN and CDR2 SYDVKM come from the germline V gene. CDR3 in DNA: TGTGCCAGCAGCTTCTTAGCGGGAGGAACTAAAGATACGCAGTATTTT. Residues: CASSFLAGGTKDTQYF.

The chain couples TRBV5-1 to TRBJ1-2; D remains ambiguous. Looked up from germline, CDR1 is SGHRS and CDR2 is YFSETQ. Trimming left V 4 bases short and J 6 bases short, with 13 bases between. The CDR3 length is 13 residues. CDR3 residues: CASSRDGVDGYTF. CDR3 sequence (DNA): TGCGCCAGCAGCCGTGACGGGGTCGATGGCTACACCTTC.

The V call is TRBV30, the J call TRBJ2-7, with D possibly being TRBD2 (6 bases). Germline V gene lookup returns CDR1 GTSNPN and CDR2 SVGIG (reference sequence). Deletions cut 6 bases from V and 3 bases from J, with 15 bases between. The CDR3 extends over 13 amino acids. The CDR3 DNA is TGTGCCTGTCCTTCTAGGGGAGGCTACGAGCAGTACTTC. As protein: CACPSRGGYEQYF.

The V call is TRBV5-8, the J call TRBJ1-5; 9 bases are shared with TRBD1. The CDR3 runs 16 residues. The germline V gene has CDR1 SGHTS and CDR2 YDEGEE. Germline trimming cut 7 bases from V and 0 bases from J; bases unmatched to any gene: 8. Here the CDR3 DNA reads TGTGCCAGCCGACCGGGACAGGGCAATAGCAATCAGCCCCAGCATTTT. This sequence encodes CASRPGQGNSNQPQHF.

CDR3 protein: CASRVGRGSGNTIYF. The CDR3 DNA sequence: TGTGCCAGCCGAGTCGGAAGGGGCTCTGGAAACACCATATATTTT. The chain is built from TRBV28 and TRBJ1-3; D perhaps matches TRBD1 (5 bases). Germline values: CDR1 MDHEN, CDR2 SYDVKM. The CDR3 length is 15 residues. Trimming left V 8 bases short and J 0 bases short, with 14 bases between.